The rows below give T cell receptor beta chains drawn from one sample of a study of cytomegalovirus exposure and HLA in healthy donors. TCRdb keeps only in-frame clones here, not all; method: immunoSEQ multiplex PCR. The table lists 70,000 to 100,000 clones, under 80% of them singletons, with 6.5% to 7.5% in the top ten. The sequenced sample consisted of PBMCs. The receptors stem from a woman aged 50 to 60 in good health and CMV-seropositive. Both conserved end residues are trimmed from each CDR3. A D gene is named only where the DNA matches it firmly.

D gene: -
J gene: TRBJ1-2
V gene: TRBV5-6
CDR3 protein: ASSLGGRRAP

D gene: TRBD1
J gene: TRBJ2-5
V gene: TRBV5-1
CDR3 protein: ASNRDRVGETQY

D gene: TRBD1
J gene: TRBJ2-6
V gene: TRBV27
CDR3 protein: ASSLPRTGGAGANVLT

D gene: TRBD2
J gene: TRBJ2-3
V gene: TRBV9
CDR3 protein: ASSTSGGTDTQY

D gene: -
J gene: TRBJ2-3
V gene: TRBV9
CDR3 protein: ASSVGGEITDTQY

D gene: -
J gene: TRBJ2-3
V gene: TRBV9
CDR3 protein: ASNTLGGPGDTQY

D gene: -
J gene: TRBJ1-5
V gene: TRBV5-6
CDR3 protein: ASSYRGSNQPQH

D gene: -
J gene: TRBJ1-2
V gene: TRBV5-1
CDR3 protein: ASSLGQGGSYGYT

D gene: TRBD2
J gene: TRBJ2-1
V gene: TRBV27
CDR3 protein: ASSPPGTSGGLNEQF

D gene: -
J gene: TRBJ2-4
V gene: TRBV11-3
CDR3 protein: ASSLGGLPGDIQY

D gene: TRBD2
J gene: TRBJ2-5
V gene: TRBV27
CDR3 protein: ASKPGLAGGRTQY

D gene: -
J gene: TRBJ2-5
V gene: TRBV11-2
CDR3 protein: ASSLRGRLETQY

D gene: -
J gene: TRBJ2-3
V gene: TRBV5-8
CDR3 protein: ASSLAYTQY

D gene: TRBD2
J gene: TRBJ2-3
V gene: TRBV5-1
CDR3 protein: ASSLVSGGITDTQY

D gene: TRBD1
J gene: TRBJ1-5
V gene: TRBV7-9
CDR3 protein: ASSPGDRGLH

D gene: -
J gene: TRBJ1-1
V gene: TRBV4-2
CDR3 protein: ASSQGRGVAF

D gene: -
J gene: TRBJ1-3
V gene: TRBV11-2
CDR3 protein: ASVQGVNAGNTIY

D gene: -
J gene: TRBJ1-6
V gene: TRBV21-1
CDR3 protein: ASSKNPSLPGCNSPLH

D gene: TRBD2
J gene: TRBJ2-2
V gene: TRBV6-4
CDR3 protein: ASSEAAGETPNTGELF

D gene: TRBD1
J gene: TRBJ1-1
V gene: TRBV6-6
CDR3 protein: ASSYSEGALAEAF

D gene: -
J gene: TRBJ1-2
V gene: TRBV6-5
CDR3 protein: ASRPTGFGYT

D gene: -
J gene: TRBJ2-3
V gene: TRBV7-6
CDR3 protein: ASSLAQFIDTQY

D gene: -
J gene: TRBJ2-5
V gene: TRBV21-1
CDR3 protein: ASSLGTSGGRETQY

D gene: -
J gene: TRBJ1-1
V gene: TRBV11-1
CDR3 protein: ASSQRSRRANTEAF

D gene: TRBD1
J gene: TRBJ2-7
V gene: TRBV15
CDR3 protein: ATSRPLTGSYEQY

D gene: TRBD1
J gene: TRBJ2-6
V gene: TRBV30
CDR3 protein: AWLQGVGANVLT

D gene: -
J gene: TRBJ2-5
V gene: TRBV5-1
CDR3 protein: ASSLEVGGRFRSETQY

D gene: -
J gene: TRBJ2-2
V gene: TRBV6-6
CDR3 protein: ASSYPRGRSAGELF

D gene: TRBD2
J gene: TRBJ2-5
V gene: TRBV25-1
CDR3 protein: ASSEPLAGGQETQY

D gene: TRBD1
J gene: TRBJ1-2
V gene: TRBV2
CDR3 protein: ASSDGQGDGYT

D gene: -
J gene: TRBJ2-4
V gene: TRBV7-9
CDR3 protein: ASSFGRGAGPNIQY

D gene: -
J gene: TRBJ2-5
V gene: TRBV9
CDR3 protein: ASSVDLETQY

D gene: -
J gene: TRBJ1-4
V gene: TRBV2
CDR3 protein: ASSEGGQNEKLF

D gene: -
J gene: TRBJ1-3
V gene: TRBV19
CDR3 protein: ASISPSGNTIY

D gene: -
J gene: TRBJ2-5
V gene: TRBV6-1
CDR3 protein: ASSEVAMGGQSEQY

D gene: TRBD1
J gene: TRBJ2-3
V gene: TRBV9
CDR3 protein: ASSVGDRGLTDTQY

D gene: TRBD1
J gene: TRBJ2-7
V gene: TRBV7-6
CDR3 protein: ASSSGTGLNKQY

D gene: -
J gene: TRBJ1-2
V gene: TRBV2
CDR3 protein: ASSEEGTPIGYT

D gene: TRBD2
J gene: TRBJ2-7
V gene: TRBV5-5
CDR3 protein: ASSLGPGSGGAYEQY

D gene: -
J gene: TRBJ1-6
V gene: TRBV9
CDR3 protein: ASSLGGSYNSPLH

D gene: TRBD2
J gene: TRBJ2-3
V gene: TRBV13
CDR3 protein: ASSSRTRRLDTQY

D gene: -
J gene: TRBJ1-2
V gene: TRBV13
CDR3 protein: ASGTLRGGYT

D gene: -
J gene: TRBJ1-1
V gene: TRBV7-3
CDR3 protein: ASSFKGQDLAF

D gene: -
J gene: TRBJ1-1
V gene: TRBV19
CDR3 protein: ASSKTRNTEAF

D gene: TRBD1
J gene: TRBJ1-1
V gene: TRBV19
CDR3 protein: ASSILGDSEAF

D gene: TRBD2
J gene: TRBJ2-1
V gene: TRBV10-3
CDR3 protein: AISVGGVYNEQF

D gene: -
J gene: TRBJ2-3
V gene: TRBV5-1
CDR3 protein: ASSLQGPVDTQY

D gene: TRBD1
J gene: TRBJ1-1
V gene: TRBV6-6
CDR3 protein: ASSREGGLNTEAF

D gene: TRBD1
J gene: TRBJ1-3
V gene: TRBV4-1
CDR3 protein: ASSQIAPPGQGAGGNTIY

D gene: TRBD1
J gene: TRBJ2-3
V gene: TRBV19
CDR3 protein: ASSIGVGQGADTQY

D gene: TRBD1
J gene: TRBJ2-2
V gene: TRBV6-5
CDR3 protein: ASSYWDRSYGELF

D gene: TRBD2
J gene: TRBJ2-7
V gene: TRBV18
CDR3 protein: ASSRTSGETYEQY

D gene: TRBD1
J gene: TRBJ1-1
V gene: TRBV19
CDR3 protein: ASSIWTGVRTEAF

D gene: TRBD1
J gene: TRBJ1-1
V gene: TRBV19
CDR3 protein: ASKDRGMNTEAF

D gene: -
J gene: TRBJ1-2
V gene: TRBV6-5
CDR3 protein: ASSPWGGSSYGYT

D gene: -
J gene: TRBJ1-2
V gene: TRBV7-9
CDR3 protein: SSTLGGNGYT

D gene: -
J gene: TRBJ1-6
V gene: TRBV11-2
CDR3 protein: ASSLDGLGKGNSPLH

D gene: TRBD1
J gene: TRBJ1-2
V gene: TRBV19
CDR3 protein: ASSITGDYGYT

D gene: TRBD1
J gene: TRBJ2-7
V gene: TRBV7-2
CDR3 protein: ASSPRQGVGEQY